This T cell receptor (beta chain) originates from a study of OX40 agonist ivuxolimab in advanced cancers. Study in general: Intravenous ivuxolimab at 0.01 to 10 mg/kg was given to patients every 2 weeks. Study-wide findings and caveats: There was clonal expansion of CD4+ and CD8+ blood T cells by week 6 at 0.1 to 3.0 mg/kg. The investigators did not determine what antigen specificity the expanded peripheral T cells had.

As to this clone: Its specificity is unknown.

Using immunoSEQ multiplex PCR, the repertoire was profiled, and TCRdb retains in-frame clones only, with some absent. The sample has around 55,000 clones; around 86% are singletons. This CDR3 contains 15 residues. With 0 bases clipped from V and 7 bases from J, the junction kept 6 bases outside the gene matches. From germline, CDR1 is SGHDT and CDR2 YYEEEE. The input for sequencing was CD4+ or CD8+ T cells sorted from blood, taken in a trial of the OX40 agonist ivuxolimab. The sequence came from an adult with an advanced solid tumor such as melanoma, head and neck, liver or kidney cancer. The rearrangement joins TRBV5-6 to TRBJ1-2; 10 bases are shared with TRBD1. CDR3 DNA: TGTGCCAGCAGCTTGGCCGTTGGGACAGGGGTTGGCTACACCTTC. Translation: CASSLAVGTGVGYTF.